The rows below give T cell receptor beta chains drawn from one sample of a study of T cell responses to AZD1222 COVID-19 vaccine. Generated by immunoSEQ multiplex PCR, the TCRdb table keeps only in-frame clones and is missing some. The data contain nearly 110,000 clones, about 90% of them seen just once; the ten biggest clones take up around 4.4%. The material sequenced was peripheral blood, taken on day 0 of AZD1222 vaccination. Receptors originate from an adult in good health. Each CDR3 is given with its conserved first and last residue. Each record gives: D gene, J gene, V gene, CDR3 protein. The D gene is left open where the match is weak.

>NA|TRBJ1-6|TRBV4-1
CASSQGGESYNSPLHF
>NA|TRBJ2-1|TRBV19
CASSIWEVRRGNEQFF
>NA|TRBJ1-2|TRBV3-1/TRBV3-2
CASSQGQLYGYTF
>TRBD2|TRBJ2-1|TRBV29-1
CSVEDLSGTYNEQFF
>TRBD1|TRBJ1-5|TRBV6-5
CASSRDSYSNQPQHF
>TRBD1|TRBJ1-2|TRBV5-6
CASSMTGGQLYGYTF
>TRBD1|TRBJ1-2|TRBV29-1
CSVAGGGNYGYTF
>NA|TRBJ2-3|TRBV27
CASSFVGRTDTQYF
>NA|TRBJ1-6|TRBV6-5
CASSHLGGLNSPLHF
>NA|TRBJ1-1|TRBV11-2
CASSPIRGHRAFF
>NA|TRBJ1-1|TRBV18
CASSPQKGGGTEAFF
>NA|TRBJ2-2|TRBV7-9
CASSFRLGRTQNTGELFF
>NA|TRBJ2-3|TRBV11-2
CASSLDWPDTQYF
>NA|TRBJ2-7|TRBV14
CASSQGIRQKTYEQYF
>NA|TRBJ2-2|TRBV7-9
CASSSYVGADTGELFF
>NA|TRBJ1-5|TRBV6-5
CASGQRRAGSPRHF
>NA|TRBJ2-5|TRBV7-2
CASSLGIQETQYF
>TRBD2|TRBJ2-1|TRBV28
CASSRAGVPYNEQFF